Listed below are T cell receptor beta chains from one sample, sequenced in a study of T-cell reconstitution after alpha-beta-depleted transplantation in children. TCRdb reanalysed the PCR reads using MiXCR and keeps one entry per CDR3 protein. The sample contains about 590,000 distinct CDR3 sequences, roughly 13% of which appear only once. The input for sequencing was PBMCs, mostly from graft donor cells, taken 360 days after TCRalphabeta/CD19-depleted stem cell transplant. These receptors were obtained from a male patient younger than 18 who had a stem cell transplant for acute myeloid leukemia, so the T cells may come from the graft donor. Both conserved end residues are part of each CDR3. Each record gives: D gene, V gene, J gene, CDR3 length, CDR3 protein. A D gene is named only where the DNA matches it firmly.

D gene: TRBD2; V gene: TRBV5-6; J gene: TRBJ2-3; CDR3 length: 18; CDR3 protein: CASSLNSGTSGKTDTQYF
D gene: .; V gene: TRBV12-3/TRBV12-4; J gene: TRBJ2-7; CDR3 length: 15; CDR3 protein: CASSLGRRTVYEQYF
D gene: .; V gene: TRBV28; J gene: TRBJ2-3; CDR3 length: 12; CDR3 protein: CASSLRPLAQYF
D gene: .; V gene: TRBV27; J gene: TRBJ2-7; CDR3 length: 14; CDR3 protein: CASRFISLPYEQYF
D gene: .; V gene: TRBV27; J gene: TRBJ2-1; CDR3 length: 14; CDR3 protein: CASSPRATYNEQFF
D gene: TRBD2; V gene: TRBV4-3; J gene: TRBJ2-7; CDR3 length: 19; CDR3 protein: CASSQVIASGRGKTHEQYF
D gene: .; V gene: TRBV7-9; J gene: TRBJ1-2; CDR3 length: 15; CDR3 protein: CASSFGTGQRGGYTF
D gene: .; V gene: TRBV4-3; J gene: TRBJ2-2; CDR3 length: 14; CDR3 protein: CASRWRINTGELFF
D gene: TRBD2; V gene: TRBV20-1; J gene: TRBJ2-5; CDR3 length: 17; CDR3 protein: CSAKHWGLAAYQETQYF
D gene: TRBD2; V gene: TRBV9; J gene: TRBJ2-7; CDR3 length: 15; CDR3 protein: CASSVGVAGLYEQYF
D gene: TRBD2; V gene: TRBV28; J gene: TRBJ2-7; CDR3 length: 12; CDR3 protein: CASSFTSAEQYF
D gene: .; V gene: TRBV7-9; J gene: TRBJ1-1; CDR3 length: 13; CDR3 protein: CASSISQGIGAFF
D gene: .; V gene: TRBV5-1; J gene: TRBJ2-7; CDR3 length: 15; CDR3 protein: CAGRPEVDRDYEQYF
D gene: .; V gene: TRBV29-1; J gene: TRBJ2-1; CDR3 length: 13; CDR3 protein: CSVEGRRHNEQFF
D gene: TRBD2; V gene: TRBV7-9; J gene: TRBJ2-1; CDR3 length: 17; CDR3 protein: CASSLTKLSGRRREQFF
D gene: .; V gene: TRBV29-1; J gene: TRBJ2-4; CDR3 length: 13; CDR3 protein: CSVPAVAKNIQYF
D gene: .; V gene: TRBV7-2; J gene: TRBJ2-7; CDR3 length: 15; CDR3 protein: CASSGDRDKSYEQYF
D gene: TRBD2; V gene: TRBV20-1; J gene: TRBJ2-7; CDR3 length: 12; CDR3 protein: CSALRTSNEQYF